What follows are 15 T cell receptor beta chains derived from one specimen sequenced in a study of shared clonotypes between healthy human individuals. Profiled with immunoSEQ multiplex PCR; TCRdb holds only in-frame clones, not every one. The table includes about 560,000 clones, just over 75% detected once. Sequencing input: PBMCs. The receptors originated from a woman aged 40 to 50 in good health. Some clones in this sample may be carry-over from other donors' samples.

This chain connects TRBV15 to TRBJ2-7, with D perhaps TRBD1 or TRBD2 (5 bases each). This CDR3 is built from 14 residues. Germline values: CDR1 LNHNV, CDR2 YYDKDF (reference sequence). V lost 3 bases to trimming and J lost 7 bases, with 16 bases between them. This chain's CDR3 is CATSRNRPEGEQYF. The CDR3 DNA sequence: TGTGCCACCAGCAGGAACAGGCCCGAGGGGGAGCAGTACTTC.

This rearrangement joins TRBV29-1 to TRBJ2-6; D perhaps matches TRBD1 (5 bases). CDR1 and CDR2 from the germline V gene are SQVTM and ANQGSEA. The CDR3 length is 16 residues. Trimming stripped 6 bases from V and 0 bases from J, with 15 bases between. This chain's CDR3 is CSVREPKDSGANVLTF. Here the CDR3 DNA reads TGCAGCGTCAGGGAACCTAAAGACTCTGGGGCCAACGTCCTGACTTTC.

This chain connects TRBV19 to TRBJ1-2, with TRBD1 matching 9 bases. Trimming took 3 bases from V and 8 from J; bases not matched to a gene: 4. Germline CDR1 reads LNHDA; CDR2 reads SQIVND (reference sequence). The CDR3 extends over 13 amino acids. The CDR3 DNA reads as TGTGCCAGTAGTATGGGGACAGGGCGAGGCTACACCTTC. Residues: CASSMGTGRGYTF.

This clone appeared once. Other DNA sequences within the sample encode an identical CDR3. The chain links TRBV7-2 to TRBJ2-7, with 7 bases that match TRBD2. Germline-derived CDR1 and CDR2 are SGHTA and FQGNSA. The CDR3 totals 14 residues. The trim removed 1 base at V and 2 bases at J, leaving 2 bases unmatched. CDR3 residues: CASSLGLAAYEQYF. CDR3 in DNA: TGTGCCAGCAGCTTAGGACTAGCAGCCTACGAGCAGTACTTC.

The chain is built from TRBV14 and TRBJ2-2, with D perhaps TRBD1 or TRBD2 (6 bases each). CDR1 is SGHDN and CDR2 is FVKESK in the germline V gene. V gave up 4 bases and J gave up 6 bases, with 12 bases separating them. This CDR3 has 14 residues. CDR3: CASSPRRGSGELFF. CDR3 bases: TGTGCCAGCAGCCCTCGGAGGGGGTCCGGGGAGCTGTTTTTT.

This clone has just a few counts. Other DNA sequences from this sample encode an identical CDR3 as well. The chain is built from TRBV5-1 and TRBJ2-1; TRBD2 aligns across 9 bases. Trimming took 4 bases from V and 4 from J; bases not matched to a gene: 6. Germline V gene lookup returns CDR1 SGHRS and CDR2 YFSETQ. There are 15 residues in the CDR3. The CDR3 DNA sequence: TGCGCCAGCAGCGCCGGGCTAGCGGGATACAATGAGCAGTTCTTC. It translates to CASSAGLAGYNEQFF.

This clone was counted a single time. This chain links TRBV7-2 with TRBJ1-3, with 7 bases identical to TRBD1. The trim removed 5 bases at V and 2 bases at J, leaving 6 bases unmatched. CDR1 SGHTA and CDR2 FQGNSA come from the germline V gene. The CDR3 has 15 amino acids. The CDR3 sequence: CASSRRQGPGNTIYF. CDR3 DNA sequence: TGTGCCAGCAGCCGAAGACAGGGACCTGGAAACACCATATATTTT.

This clone has only a few counts. The chain joins TRBV10-3 to TRBJ1-2; the D gene is possibly TRBD1 (6 bases). Germline-derived CDR1 and CDR2 are ENHRY and SYGVKD. The CDR3 extends over 18 amino acids. The V gene lost 7 bases and the J gene lost 1 base, with 25 bases spanning the gap. The CDR3 loop reads CAITESVGGRYSNYGYTF. The CDR3 DNA reads as TGTGCCATCACCGAGAGTGTAGGGGGAAGATACAGTAACTATGGCTACACCTTC.

Here the CDR3 DNA reads TGTGCCTGGAGTGTACAGAGCGTCCTGACTTTC. Encoded protein: CAWSVQSVLTF. The chain employs TRBV30 and TRBJ2-6; no definite D call. The CDR3 extends over 11 amino acids. Trimming left V 0 bases short and J 12 bases short, with 6 bases between. Germline V gene data show CDR1 as GTSNPN and CDR2 as SVGIG (reference sequence).

This chain connects TRBV7-2 to TRBJ1-5; D is perhaps TRBD1 (5 bases). The CDR3 totals 15 residues. V lost 2 bases and J lost 0, with 8 bases in between. CDR1 SGHTA and CDR2 FQGNSA come from the germline V gene. CDR3 protein: CASSLMGDSNQPQHF. CDR3 in DNA: TGTGCCAGCAGCTTAATGGGGGATAGCAATCAGCCCCAGCATTTT.

This clone was counted once. The rearrangement links TRBV7-2 to TRBJ1-3, with a weak D call TRBD1 (5 bases). The CDR3 contains 15 residues. Germline V lookup: CDR1 SGHTA, CDR2 FQGNSA. The V end was cut by 5 bases, the J end by 0 bases, with 11 bases between. CDR3 DNA: TGTGCCAGCAGCCGAGCAGGGACCTCTGGAAACACCATATATTTT. This gives the protein CASSRAGTSGNTIYF. Looking up the rest from reference TRBV7-2 and TRBJ1-3 gives the full variable domain: GAGVSQSPSNKVTEKGKDVELRCDPISGHTALYWYRQSLGQGLEFLIYFQGNSAPDKSGLPSDRFSAERTGGSVSTLTIQRTQQEDSAVYLCASSRAGTSGNTIYFGEGSWLTVV.

This clone was observed a few times. Other DNA sequences of this sample code for an identical CDR3. The genes are TRBV18 and TRBJ2-2, with D hard to call. The germline V gene has CDR1 KGHSH and CDR2 LQKENI. Trimming took off 5 bases at V and 3 bases at J, with 4 bases between the two ends. The CDR3 has 12 residues. The CDR3 bases are TGTGCCAGCTCAGGGGACACCGGGGAGCTGTTTTTT. Its translation: CASSGDTGELFF.

Of note for this clone: A much larger clone is a single base away; this may be a read error. The chain carries TRBV30 and TRBJ2-5; D uncertain. In germline, CDR1 is GTSNPN, CDR2 SVGIG (reference sequence). The CDR3 length is 13 residues. Trimming pared 6 bases from V and 5 bases from J, leaving 16 bases between. The CDR3: CACSIKGSETQYF. CDR3 sequence (DNA): TGTGCCTGTAGTATAAAGGGATCGGAGACCCAGTACTTC. The full variable domain, completed using reference TRBV30 and TRBJ2-5, is SQTIHQWPATLVQPVGSPLSLECTVEGTSNPNLYWYRQAAGRGLQLLFYSVGIGQISSEVPQNLSASRPQDRQFILSSKKLLLSDSGFYLCACSIKGSETQYFGPGTRLLVL.

The chain joins TRBV28 to TRBJ2-7, with 10 bases that match TRBD2. V dropped 5 bases and J dropped 3; count of bases not matched to a gene: 7. The CDR3 has 15 amino acids. Germline V gene data show CDR1 as MDHEN and CDR2 as SYDVKM. The CDR3 spells CASSDTSGTLYEQYF. The CDR3 DNA sequence: TGTGCCAGCAGTGACACTAGCGGGACCCTCTACGAGCAGTACTTC.

Note on this clone: Relative to the germline gene, one junction end is altered; a read error may explain this. This chain joins TRBV7-9 and TRBJ2-5; a possible D gene is TRBD2 (5 bases). Per germline, CDR1 SEHNR and CDR2 FQNEAQ (reference sequence). The CDR3 extends over 12 amino acids. The CDR3: CAISLAIEAQYF. CDR3 in DNA: TGTGCCATCAGCTTAGCGATCGAGGCCCAGTACTTC.